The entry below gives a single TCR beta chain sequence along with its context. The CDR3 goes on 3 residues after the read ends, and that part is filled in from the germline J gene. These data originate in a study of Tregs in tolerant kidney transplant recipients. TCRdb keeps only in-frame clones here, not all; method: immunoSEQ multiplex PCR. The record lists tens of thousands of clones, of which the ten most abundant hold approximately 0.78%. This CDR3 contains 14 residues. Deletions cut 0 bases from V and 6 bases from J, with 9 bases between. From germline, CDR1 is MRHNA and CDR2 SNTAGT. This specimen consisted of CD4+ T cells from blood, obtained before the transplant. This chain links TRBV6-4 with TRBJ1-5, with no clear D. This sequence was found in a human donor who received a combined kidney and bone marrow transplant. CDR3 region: CASSDSLNGQPQHF. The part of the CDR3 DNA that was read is TGTGCCAGCAGTGACTCGCTAAATGGTCAGCCC.